The T cell receptor (beta chain) described here comes from a study of cytomegalovirus exposure and HLA in healthy donors. Study-wide context: Researchers found that roughly 81% of 350 to 500 genotyped donors fell within the Caucasian-associated ancestry cluster. Findings and caveats of the study: Reportedly, diagnosis of cytomegalovirus status by the classifier showed high specificity and sensitivity. What TCR beta sequences reportedly achieved was accurate prediction of HLA-A and HLA-B alleles in most subjects. An apparent linkage of common viral pathogens to several of the most significant clusters emerged in a later analysis.

Losses at the gene ends were 5 bases for V and 0 bases for J; bases not matched to a gene: 5. Germline V CDR1 and CDR2: SEHNR, FQNEAQ (reference sequence). This CDR3 has 16 residues. Details on this clone: The target antigen is unknown.

60 Vbeta and 13 Jbeta primers were used in PCR. Here immunoSEQ multiplex PCR was the method, and the copy in TCRdb shows in-frame clones only, minus some. There are 200,000 or so clones in the sample; roughly nine tenths occur only once, and 0.2% to 0.3% lies in the top ten. The chain couples TRBV7-9 to TRBJ2-2; 8 nucleotides agree with TRBD1. The sequence was collected from a girl under three years old in good health and CMV-seronegative. Sequences were obtained from PBMCs. CDR3 bases: TGTGCCAGCAGCACAGGGGGATCCGCGAACACCGGGGAGCTGTTTTTT. It encodes CASSTGGSANTGELFF.